A single sample gave rise to the 22 T cell receptor beta chains below, sequenced in a study of immune cell composition in non-small cell lung cancer. Clones were read by immunoSEQ multiplex PCR, and TCRdb kept only the in-frame ones, dropping some. The repertoire holds 11,000 to 15,000 clones, with over 70% as singletons. Sequenced input: lung tumor tissue. Receptor source: a human donor with non-small cell lung cancer.

Comment on this clone: At one of its ends the junction is not consistent with the germline gene, which may arise from a read error. Other DNA sequences within the sample encode an identical CDR3. The chain combines TRBV30 with TRBJ2-2; D is tentatively TRBD1 or TRBD2 (5 bases each). Germline loops: CDR1 GTSNPN, CDR2 SVGIG (reference sequence). The CDR3 covers 14 residues. For the CDR3, the DNA is TGTGCCTCCCCCCGGGACGCGAACACCGGGGAACTGTTTTTT. Translating gives CASPRDANTGELFF.

The sample holds one count of this clone. This chain uses TRBV5-1 with TRBJ1-3; D not resolved. Germline V gene lookup returns CDR1 SGHRS and CDR2 YFSETQ. The CDR3 runs to 14 residues. With 0 bases removed from V and 7 bases from J, the gap between germline ends came to 11 bases. The CDR3 DNA sequence: TGCGCCAGCAGCTTGGAGGGCTCAAGCAACACCATATATTTT. It codes for CASSLEGSSNTIYF.

This clone was seen just once. The chain couples TRBV4-2 to TRBJ2-7, with D possibly TRBD2 on 5 matching bases. The V and J ends lost 5 bases and 1 base respectively, with 12 bases between them. The germline gives CDR1 LGHNA, CDR2 YNFKEQ. The CDR3 loop spans 14 amino acids. CDR3 region: CASSLAGVSYEQYF. The CDR3, as DNA: TGTGCCAGCAGCTTGGCGGGCGTTTCCTACGAGCAGTACTTC.

The chain employs TRBV6-1 and TRBJ2-2; 10 bases fit TRBD2. CDR1 MNHNS and CDR2 SASEGT come from the germline V gene. The CDR3 runs to 15 residues. The trim removed 4 bases at V and 4 bases at J, leaving 3 bases unmatched. Here the CDR3 reads CASSVGLAVTGELFF. DNA of the CDR3: TGTGCCAGCAGTGTTGGACTAGCGGTCACCGGGGAGCTGTTTTTT.

This chain connects TRBV28 to TRBJ1-4, with D maybe TRBD1 (5 bases). The CDR3 has 17 residues. V was cut by 5 bases and J by 3 bases, with 19 bases left in between. The germline V gene has CDR1 MDHEN and CDR2 SYDVKM. CDR3 sequence reads: CASSLISLQGPNEKLFF. CDR3 bases: TGTGCCAGCAGTCTTATTTCCCTCCAGGGTCCTAATGAAAAACTGTTTTTT.

This clone has just one count. This chain links TRBV11-3 with TRBJ2-7, with 7 positions matching TRBD2. The CDR3 is made up of 15 amino acids. The germline CDR1 and CDR2 sequences are SGHNT and YENEEA. J gave up 6 bases and V 5 bases, and 13 bases lay outside the gene matches. The DNA for the CDR3 is TGTGCCAGCAGCCGTGTCGGACTAGACTCTTCCGAGCAGTACTTC. Amino acid sequence: CASSRVGLDSSEQYF.

Only a few counts were recorded for this clone. CDR3 nucleotides: TGTGCCAGCAGCCCGGGCCGGAGCTCCTACAATGAGCAGTTCTTC. Its translation: CASSPGRSSYNEQFF. The chain is built from TRBV11-3 and TRBJ2-1; D gene ambiguous. The CDR3 covers 15 residues. The V and J ends lost 5 bases and 0 bases respectively, with 11 bases between them. Germline loops: CDR1 SGHNT, CDR2 YENEEA. The variable domain in full, completed from reference TRBV11-3 and TRBJ2-1, reads EAGVVQSPRYKIIEKKQPVAFWCNPISGHNTLYWYLQNLGQGPELLIRYENEEAVDDSQLPKDRFSAERLKGVDSTLKIQPAELGDSAVYLCASSPGRSSYNEQFFGPGTRLTVL.

The gene calls are TRBV19 and TRBJ2-7, with D possibly TRBD2 on 6 matching bases. Germline V CDR1 and CDR2: LNHDA, SQIVND (reference sequence). Trimming left V 9 bases short and J 2 bases short, with 11 bases between. This CDR3 has 12 residues. The CDR3 reads CASGRSPYEQYF. The CDR3 coding sequence is TGTGCCAGCGGGAGAAGCCCCTACGAGCAGTACTTC.

A note on this clone: Other DNA variants within this sample encode the same CDR3. The chain couples TRBV5-8 to TRBJ2-7; TRBD1 matches at 8 bases. V was clipped by 2 bases and J by 0 bases; unmatched bases: 7. This CDR3 is 16 amino acids long. Germline-derived CDR1 and CDR2 are SGHTS and YDEGEE. DNA of the CDR3: TGTGCCAGCAGCTTAATGGACAGGGAAGGCTCCTACGAGCAGTACTTC. It translates to CASSLMDREGSYEQYF.

V is TRBV5-1 and J is TRBJ2-3, with a weak D call TRBD2 (5 bases). This CDR3 contains 15 residues. Germline values: CDR1 SGHRS, CDR2 YFSETQ. V gave up 4 bases and J gave up 5 bases, with 17 bases separating them. The CDR3 is CASSQDGLLGDTQYF. As DNA, the CDR3 is TGCGCCAGCAGCCAGGACGGACTTCTAGGAGATACGCAGTATTTT.

The chain couples TRBV10-3 to TRBJ2-1; D is undetermined. V was clipped by 6 bases and J by 0 bases, with 9 bases between them. Germline CDR1 reads ENHRY; CDR2 reads SYGVKD. This CDR3 is built from 14 residues. CDR3 sequence (DNA): TGTGCCATCAGGGACGAGAGCTCCTACAATGAGCAGTTCTTC. This sequence encodes CAIRDESSYNEQFF.

The chain uses TRBV10-3 and TRBJ1-2; weak D call: TRBD1 (6 bases). V lost 3 bases and J 7 bases, leaving 15 bases between the germline ends. This CDR3 contains 14 residues. Germline V gives CDR1 ENHRY, CDR2 SYGVKD. DNA for the CDR3: TGTGCCATCAGTGACAATTGGGGGGGCGGTGGCTACACCTTC. This translates into CAISDNWGGGGYTF.

The chain joins TRBV10-3 to TRBJ2-7, with 9 nucleotides matching TRBD1. The CDR3 is 14 amino acids. J gave up 1 base and V 10 bases, and 8 bases lay outside the gene matches. CDR1 and CDR2 from the germline V gene are ENHRY and SYGVKD. CDR3 amino acids: CATYTGTGSYEQYF. CDR3 bases: TGTGCCACCTATACCGGGACAGGGTCCTACGAGCAGTACTTC.

This chain links TRBV2 with TRBJ2-3, with 7 bases lining up with TRBD2. Germline loops: CDR1 SNHLY, CDR2 FYNNEI. V shed 8 bases and J 4 bases; nucleotides not matched to a gene: 6. This CDR3 spans 13 amino acids. CDR3 bases: TGTGCCAGCCTACTAGCGACCCCAGATACGCAGTATTTT. This encodes CASLLATPDTQYF.

The CDR3 DNA is TGTGCCAGCAGTTTTACCGGGACTAGCGGGACCGAGCAGTACTTC. It translates to CASSFTGTSGTEQYF. This rearrangement joins TRBV27 to TRBJ2-7; 13 nucleotides agree with TRBD2. V trimming: 3 bases; J trimming: 6 bases; junction bases outside the gene matches: 5. Looked up from germline, CDR1 is MNHEY and CDR2 is SMNVEV (reference sequence). This CDR3 is 15 amino acids long.

The CDR3 region is CASSFGTSANYEQYF. The CDR3 nucleotides read TGTGCCAGCAGTTTTGGGACTAGCGCGAACTACGAGCAGTACTTC. The chain is built from TRBV28 and TRBJ2-5; TRBD2 matches at 10 bases. The J call may not be correct, given that the DNA end is closer to TRBJ2-7. Germline CDR1 is MDHEN and CDR2 is SYDVKM. The CDR3 sequence is 15 residues long.

This clone was seen only once. The genes are TRBV18 and TRBJ2-5; TRBD2 agrees at 11 bases. Germline-derived CDR1 and CDR2 are KGHSH and LQKENI. CDR3 length: 16 amino acids. The V and J ends lost 3 bases and 6 bases, in that order; junction bases with no gene match: 9. CDR3 DNA: TGTGCCAGCTCACCCCGAACTAGCGGGAGAGGGAAGACCCAGTACTTC. This codes for CASSPRTSGRGKTQYF.

V is TRBV6-5 and J is TRBJ1-1; no clear D. Trimming cost V 7 bases and J 8 bases, with 11 bases left between them. The CDR3 loop spans 11 amino acids. CDR1 and CDR2 (germline): MNHEY, SVGAGI. In nucleotides, the CDR3 is TGTGCCAGCACTCGTGGTAGGGAAGCTTTCTTT. It translates to CASTRGREAFF.

The genes are TRBV7-9 and TRBJ2-7, with a tentative D call TRBD1 (6 bases). This CDR3 has 16 residues. Per germline, CDR1 SEHNR and CDR2 FQNEAQ (reference sequence). Trimming cost V 4 bases and J 2 bases, with 18 bases left between them. Here the CDR3 DNA reads TGTGCCAGCAGCTCTCCCTCAGGGGATAGCGCCTACGAGCAGTACTTC. Translation: CASSSPSGDSAYEQYF. The entire variable domain, with the rest obtained from reference TRBV7-9 and TRBJ2-7, is as follows: DTGVSQNPRHKITKRGQNVTFRCDPISEHNRLYWYRQTLGQGPEFLTYFQNEAQLEKSRLLSDRFSAERPKGSFSTLEIQRTEQGDSAMYLCASSSPSGDSAYEQYFGPGTRLTVT.

This clone turned up a few times. The chain carries TRBV5-5 and TRBJ1-1; D gene ambiguous. The CDR3 is made up of 12 amino acids. The V gene's germline CDR1 is SGHKS and CDR2 YYEKEE (reference sequence). V gave up 2 bases and J gave up 7 bases, with 9 bases separating them. Here the CDR3 DNA reads TGTGCCAGCAGCTTAGGTCTCCGTGAAGCTTTCTTT. Amino acids: CASSLGLREAFF.

V gene TRBV7-9 combines with J gene TRBJ2-1, with D perhaps matching TRBD2 (5 bases). This CDR3 is 15 amino acids long. Trimming stripped 1 base from V and 4 bases from J, with 11 bases between. Germline loops: CDR1 SEHNR, CDR2 FQNEAQ (reference sequence). CDR3 in amino acids: CASSLGTLTYNEQFF. CDR3 DNA sequence: TGTGCCAGCAGCTTAGGGACTCTGACTTACAATGAGCAGTTCTTC.

The V call is TRBV7-2, the J call TRBJ2-1; maybe TRBD2 (5 bases). CDR3 length: 13 amino acids. Germline CDR1 reads SGHTA; CDR2 reads FQGNSA. Trimming removed 5 bases from V and 9 bases from J, with 14 bases in between. In nucleotides, the CDR3 is TGTGCCAGCAGCCCGACTATTCAAACTGAGCAGTTCTTC. Protein product: CASSPTIQTEQFF.